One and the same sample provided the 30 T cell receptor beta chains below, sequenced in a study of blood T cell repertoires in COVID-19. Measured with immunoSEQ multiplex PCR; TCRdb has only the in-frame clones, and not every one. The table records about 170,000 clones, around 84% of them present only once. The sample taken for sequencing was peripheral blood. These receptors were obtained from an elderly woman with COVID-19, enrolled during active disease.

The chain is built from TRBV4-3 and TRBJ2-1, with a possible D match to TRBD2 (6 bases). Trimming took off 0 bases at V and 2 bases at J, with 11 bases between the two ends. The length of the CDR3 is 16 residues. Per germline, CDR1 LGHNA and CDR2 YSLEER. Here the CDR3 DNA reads TGCGCCAGCAGCCAAGAAATTAGCGGTCCCTACAATGAGCAGTTCTTC. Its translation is CASSQEISGPYNEQFF.

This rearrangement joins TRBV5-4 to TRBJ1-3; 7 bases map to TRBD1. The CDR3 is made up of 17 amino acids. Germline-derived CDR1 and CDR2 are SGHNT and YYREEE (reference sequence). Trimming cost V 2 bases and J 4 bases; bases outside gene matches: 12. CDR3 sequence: CASSLETGLHGGNTIYF. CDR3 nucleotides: TGTGCCAGCAGCTTAGAGACAGGGCTCCATGGCGGAAACACCATATATTTT.

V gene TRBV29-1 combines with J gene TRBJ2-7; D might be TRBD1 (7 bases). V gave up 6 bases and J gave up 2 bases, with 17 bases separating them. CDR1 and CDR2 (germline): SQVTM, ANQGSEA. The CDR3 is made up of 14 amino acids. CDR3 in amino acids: CSVRGGGETYEQYF. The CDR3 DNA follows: TGCAGCGTCCGAGGGGGCGGGGAGACCTACGAGCAGTACTTC.

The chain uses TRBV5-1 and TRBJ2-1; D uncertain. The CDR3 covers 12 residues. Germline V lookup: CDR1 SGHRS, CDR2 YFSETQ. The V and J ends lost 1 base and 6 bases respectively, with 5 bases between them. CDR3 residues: CASSLRINEQFF. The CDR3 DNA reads TGCGCCAGCAGCTTGCGTATCAATGAGCAGTTCTTC. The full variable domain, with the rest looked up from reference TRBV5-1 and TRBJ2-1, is KAGVTQTPRYLIKTRGQQVTLSCSPISGHRSVSWYQQTPGQGLQFLFEYFSETQRNKGNFPGRFSGRQFSNSRSEMNVSTLELGDSALYLCASSLRINEQFFGPGTRLTVL.

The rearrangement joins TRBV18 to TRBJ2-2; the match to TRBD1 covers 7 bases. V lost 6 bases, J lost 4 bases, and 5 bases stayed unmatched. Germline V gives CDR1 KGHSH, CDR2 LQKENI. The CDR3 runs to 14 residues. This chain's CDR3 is CASSENRGTGELFF. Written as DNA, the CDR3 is TGTGCCAGCTCGGAGAACAGGGGCACCGGGGAGCTGTTTTTT. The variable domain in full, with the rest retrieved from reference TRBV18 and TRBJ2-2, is NAGVMQNPRHLVRRRGQEARLRCSPMKGHSHVYWYRQLPEEGLKFMVYLQKENIIDESGMPKERFSAEFPKEGPSILRIQQVVRGDSAAYFCASSENRGTGELFFGEGSRLTVL.

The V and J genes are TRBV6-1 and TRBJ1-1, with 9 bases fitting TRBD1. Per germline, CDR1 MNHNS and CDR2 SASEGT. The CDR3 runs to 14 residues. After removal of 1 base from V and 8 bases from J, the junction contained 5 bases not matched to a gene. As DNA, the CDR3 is TGTGCCAGCAGTGAAGTAGGGACAGGGTCAGAAGCTTTCTTT. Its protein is CASSEVGTGSEAFF.

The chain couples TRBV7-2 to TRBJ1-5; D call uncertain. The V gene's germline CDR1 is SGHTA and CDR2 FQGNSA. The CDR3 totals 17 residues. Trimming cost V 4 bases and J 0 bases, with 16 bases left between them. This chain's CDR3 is CASSWRSSRTSNQPQHF. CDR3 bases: TGTGCCAGCAGCTGGAGATCCAGTAGAACTAGCAATCAGCCCCAGCATTTT.

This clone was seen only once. The CDR3 region is CASSLDLIGAGYTF. Written as DNA, the CDR3 is TGTGCCAGCAGCTTAGATCTGATAGGGGCTGGCTACACCTTC. This chain joins TRBV11-2 and TRBJ1-2; a possible D gene is TRBD1 (5 bases). The CDR3 length is 14 residues. Germline-derived CDR1 and CDR2 are SGHAT and FQNNGV. The ends were cut back, 0 bases at V and 7 bases at J, with 12 bases in the middle.

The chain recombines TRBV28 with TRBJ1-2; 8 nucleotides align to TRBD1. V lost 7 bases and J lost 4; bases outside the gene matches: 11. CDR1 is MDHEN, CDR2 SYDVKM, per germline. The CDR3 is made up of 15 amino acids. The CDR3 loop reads CASTLDGTGVYGYTF. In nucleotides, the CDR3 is TGTGCCAGCACCCTAGACGGGACAGGTGTCTATGGCTACACCTTC.

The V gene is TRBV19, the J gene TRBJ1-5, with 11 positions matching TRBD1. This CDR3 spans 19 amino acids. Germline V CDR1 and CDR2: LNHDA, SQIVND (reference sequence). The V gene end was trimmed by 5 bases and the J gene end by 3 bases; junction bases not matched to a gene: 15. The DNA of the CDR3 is TGTGCCAGTAGTGGGGACAGGGGGACTATTACTCCTGTCAATCAGCCCCAGCATTTT. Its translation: CASSGDRGTITPVNQPQHF. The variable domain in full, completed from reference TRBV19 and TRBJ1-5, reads DGGITQSPKYLFRKEGQNVTLSCEQNLNHDAMYWYRQDPGQGLRLIYYSQIVNDFQKGDIAEGYSVSREKKESFPLTVTSAQKNPTAFYLCASSGDRGTITPVNQPQHFGDGTRLSIL.

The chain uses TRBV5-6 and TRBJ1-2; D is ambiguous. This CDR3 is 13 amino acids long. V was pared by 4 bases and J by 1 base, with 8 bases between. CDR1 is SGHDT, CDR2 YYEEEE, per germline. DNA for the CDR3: TGTGCCAGCAGCCCTCCCGGTAACTATGGCTACACCTTC. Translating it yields CASSPPGNYGYTF.

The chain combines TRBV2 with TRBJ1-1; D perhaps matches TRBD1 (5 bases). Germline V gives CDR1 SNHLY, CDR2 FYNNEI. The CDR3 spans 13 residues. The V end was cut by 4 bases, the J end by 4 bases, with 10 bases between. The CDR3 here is CASSGQTFTEAFF. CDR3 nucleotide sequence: TGTGCCAGCAGTGGACAGACCTTCACTGAAGCTTTCTTT.

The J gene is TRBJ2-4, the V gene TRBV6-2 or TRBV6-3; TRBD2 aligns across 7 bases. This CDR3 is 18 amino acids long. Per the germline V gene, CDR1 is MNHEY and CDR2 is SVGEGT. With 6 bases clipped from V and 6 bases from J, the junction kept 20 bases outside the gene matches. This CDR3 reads CASSKGTGAGVSGNIQYF. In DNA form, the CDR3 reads TGTGCCAGCAGCAAAGGGACTGGGGCGGGAGTGTCGGGAAACATTCAGTACTTC.

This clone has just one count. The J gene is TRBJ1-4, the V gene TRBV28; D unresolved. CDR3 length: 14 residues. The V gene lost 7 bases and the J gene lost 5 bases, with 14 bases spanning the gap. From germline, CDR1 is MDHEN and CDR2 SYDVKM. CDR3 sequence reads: CASTLRPRNEKLFF. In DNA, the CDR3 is TGTGCCAGCACCCTCAGACCCAGGAATGAAAAACTGTTTTTT.

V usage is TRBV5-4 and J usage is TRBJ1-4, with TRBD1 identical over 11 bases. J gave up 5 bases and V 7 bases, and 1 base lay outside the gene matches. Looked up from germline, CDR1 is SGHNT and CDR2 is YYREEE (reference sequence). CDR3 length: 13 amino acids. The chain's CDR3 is CASGDRGNEKLFF. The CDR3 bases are TGTGCCAGCGGGGACAGGGGGAATGAAAAACTGTTTTTT.

The CDR3 sequence is CASSLTGGTGGFMNTEAFF. The CDR3 bases are TGTGCCAGCAGTCTTACCGGTGGGACAGGGGGCTTTATGAACACTGAAGCTTTCTTT. The rearrangement uses TRBV28 and TRBJ1-1; 12 bases align to TRBD1. Per the germline V gene, CDR1 is MDHEN and CDR2 is SYDVKM. The CDR3 is made up of 19 amino acids. Trimming at V came to 5 bases and at J to 0 bases, leaving 13 bases not matched to a gene.

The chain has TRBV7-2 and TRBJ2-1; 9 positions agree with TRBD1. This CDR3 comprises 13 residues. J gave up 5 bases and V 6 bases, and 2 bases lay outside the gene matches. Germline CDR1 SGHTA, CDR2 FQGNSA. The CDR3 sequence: CASRGQGNNEQFF. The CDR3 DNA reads TGTGCCAGCAGGGGACAGGGAAACAATGAGCAGTTCTTC.

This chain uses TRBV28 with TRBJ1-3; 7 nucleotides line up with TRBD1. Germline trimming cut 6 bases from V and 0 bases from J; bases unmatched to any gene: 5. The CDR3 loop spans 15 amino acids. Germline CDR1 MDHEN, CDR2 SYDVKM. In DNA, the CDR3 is TGTGCCAGCAGCCCCGGACAGGACTCTGGAAACACCATATATTTT. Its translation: CASSPGQDSGNTIYF.

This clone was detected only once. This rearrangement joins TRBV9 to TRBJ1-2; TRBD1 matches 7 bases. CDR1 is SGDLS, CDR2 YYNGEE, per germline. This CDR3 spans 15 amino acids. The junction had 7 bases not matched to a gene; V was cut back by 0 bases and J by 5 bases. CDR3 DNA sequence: TGTGCCAGCAGCGTAGGGCCAGGGGGAAGTTATGGCTACACCTTC. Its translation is CASSVGPGGSYGYTF.

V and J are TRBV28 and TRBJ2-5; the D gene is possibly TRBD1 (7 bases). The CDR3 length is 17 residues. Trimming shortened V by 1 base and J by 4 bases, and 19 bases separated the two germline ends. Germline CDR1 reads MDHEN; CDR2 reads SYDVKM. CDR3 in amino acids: CASSLLEGALAGETQYF. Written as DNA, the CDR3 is TGTGCCAGCAGTTTATTGGAGGGGGCTTTAGCCGGAGAGACCCAGTACTTC.

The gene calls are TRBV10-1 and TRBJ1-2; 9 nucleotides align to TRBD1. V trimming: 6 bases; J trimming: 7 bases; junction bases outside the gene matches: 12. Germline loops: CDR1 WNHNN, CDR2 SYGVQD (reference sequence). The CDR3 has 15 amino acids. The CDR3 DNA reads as TGCGCCAGCAGGGCCCACAGGGGGCGTTGGCGTGGCTACACCTTC. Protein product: CASRAHRGRWRGYTF.

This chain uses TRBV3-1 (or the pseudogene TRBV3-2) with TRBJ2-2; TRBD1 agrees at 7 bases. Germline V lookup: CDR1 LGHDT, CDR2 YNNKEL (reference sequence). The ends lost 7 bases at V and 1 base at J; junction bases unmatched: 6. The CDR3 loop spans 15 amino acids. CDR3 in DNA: TGTGCCAGCATGAGCCGACAGGGGAACACCGGGGAGCTGTTTTTT. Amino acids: CASMSRQGNTGELFF.

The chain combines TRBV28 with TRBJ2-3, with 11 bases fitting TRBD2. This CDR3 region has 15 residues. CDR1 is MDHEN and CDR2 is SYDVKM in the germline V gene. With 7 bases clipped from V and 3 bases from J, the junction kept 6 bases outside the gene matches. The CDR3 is CASIPTSGKTDTQYF. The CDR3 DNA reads TGTGCCAGCATTCCGACTAGCGGGAAGACAGATACGCAGTATTTT.

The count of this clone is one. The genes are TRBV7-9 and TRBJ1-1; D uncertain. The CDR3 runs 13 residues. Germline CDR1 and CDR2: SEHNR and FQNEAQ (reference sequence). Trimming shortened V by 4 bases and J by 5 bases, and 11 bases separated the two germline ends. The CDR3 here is CASSYEQRTEAFF. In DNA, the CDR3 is TGTGCCAGCAGCTATGAACAGAGAACTGAAGCTTTCTTT.

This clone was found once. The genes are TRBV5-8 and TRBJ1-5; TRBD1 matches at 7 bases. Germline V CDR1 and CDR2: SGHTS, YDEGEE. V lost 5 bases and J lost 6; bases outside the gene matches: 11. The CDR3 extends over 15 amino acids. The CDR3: CASSSDRVFAQPQHF. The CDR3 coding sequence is TGTGCCAGCAGTTCAGACAGGGTGTTCGCTCAGCCCCAGCATTTT. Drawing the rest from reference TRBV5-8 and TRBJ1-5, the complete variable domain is EAGVTQSPTHLIKTRGQQATLRCSPISGHTSVYWYQQALGLGLQFLLWYDEGEERNRGNFPPRFSGRQFPNYSSELNVNALELEDSALYLCASSSDRVFAQPQHFGDGTRLSIL.

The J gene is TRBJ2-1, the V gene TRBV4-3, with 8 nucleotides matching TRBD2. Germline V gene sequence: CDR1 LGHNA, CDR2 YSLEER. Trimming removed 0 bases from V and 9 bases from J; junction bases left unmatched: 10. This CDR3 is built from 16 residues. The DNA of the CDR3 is TGCGCCAGCAGCCAAGATATCCGCGGGGGGCTAGGTGAGCAGTTCTTC. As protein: CASSQDIRGGLGEQFF.

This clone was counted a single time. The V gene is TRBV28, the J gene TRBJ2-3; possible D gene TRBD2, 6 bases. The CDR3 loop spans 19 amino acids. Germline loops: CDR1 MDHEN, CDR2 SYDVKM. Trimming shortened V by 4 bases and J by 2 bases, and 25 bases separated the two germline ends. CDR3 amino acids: CASSSNPGWGSGDTDTQYF. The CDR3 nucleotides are TGTGCCAGCAGTTCGAACCCGGGGTGGGGTAGCGGTGACACAGATACGCAGTATTTT.

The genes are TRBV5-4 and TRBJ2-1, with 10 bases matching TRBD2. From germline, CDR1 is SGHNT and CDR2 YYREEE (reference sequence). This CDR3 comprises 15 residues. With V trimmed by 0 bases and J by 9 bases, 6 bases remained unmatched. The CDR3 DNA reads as TGTGCCAGCAGCTTGGGGCTAGCGGGAGATAGTGAGCAGTTCTTC. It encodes CASSLGLAGDSEQFF.

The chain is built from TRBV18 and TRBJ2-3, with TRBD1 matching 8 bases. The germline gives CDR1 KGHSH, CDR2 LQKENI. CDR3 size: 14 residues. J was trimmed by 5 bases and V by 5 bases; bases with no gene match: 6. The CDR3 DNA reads TGTGCCAGCTCAATAGACAGGGGAAGAGATACGCAGTATTTT. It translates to CASSIDRGRDTQYF.

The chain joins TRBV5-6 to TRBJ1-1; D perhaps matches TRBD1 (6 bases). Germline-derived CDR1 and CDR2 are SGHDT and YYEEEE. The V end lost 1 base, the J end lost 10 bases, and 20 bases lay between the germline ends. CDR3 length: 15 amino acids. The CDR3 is CASSLFGGAKDGAFF. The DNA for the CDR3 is TGTGCCAGCAGCTTGTTTGGGGGGGCCAAGGATGGAGCTTTCTTT.